The 22 T cell receptor beta chains given below trace back to one sample, sequenced in a study of T-cell memory formation after mild COVID-19 (dated by TCRdb to the early 2020s). Preparation of the library involved 5' RACE. TCRdb lists the instrument as Illumina NovaSeq 6000. The raw public data were reprocessed by TCRdb itself: fastp quality trimming at Q25, MiXCR clonotype calling, in-frame beta chains only. Each entry is one CDR3 protein sequence, shown with its most common DNA and genes. The sample contains approximately 300,000 distinct CDR3 sequences, approximately 19% of them found a single time. The ten largest account for approximately 21% of the sample. The sample taken for sequencing was PBMCs or a T cell subset sorted from them (not recorded which). Receptors were obtained from a young man who had mild COVID-19 (a few samples of this study predate the infection). The sample titles of this study are shuffled in the database, so cell type and time point are left out; the donor was told from shared clones.

The chain combines TRBV20-1 with TRBJ1-5; tentatively, D is TRBD1 (5 bases). The CDR3 sequence is 9 residues long. Trimming removed 5 bases from V and 12 bases from J, with 8 bases in between. Germline lookup yields CDR1 DFQATT and CDR2 SNEGSKA (reference sequence). This CDR3 reads CSAGTVQHF. For the CDR3, the DNA is TGCAGTGCTGGGACCGTCCAGCATTTT.

The chain's CDR3 is CSARDFRTGGTDTQYF. CDR3 nucleotides: TGCAGTGCTAGGGATTTCCGGACAGGGGGCACAGATACGCAGTATTTT. The genes are TRBV20-1 and TRBJ2-3, with TRBD1 matching over 9 bases. Trimming removed 3 bases from V and 1 base from J; junction bases left unmatched: 8. Germline values: CDR1 DFQATT, CDR2 SNEGSKA (reference sequence). CDR3 size: 16 residues.

This clonotype showed up just once. The genes are TRBV9 and TRBJ1-2, with no clear D. This CDR3 has 15 residues. Germline V gives CDR1 SGDLS, CDR2 YYNGEE. V lost 0 bases, J lost 4 bases, and 13 bases lay in between. The CDR3 coding sequence is TGTGCCAGCAGCGTAGAGGGCAGCAGCCTCTATGGCTACACCTTC. Protein: CASSVEGSSLYGYTF.

V usage is TRBV7-6 and J usage is TRBJ2-6, with TRBD2 as a possible D gene (5 bases). V was pared by 5 bases and J by 1 base, with 15 bases between. Germline V CDR1 and CDR2: SGHVS, FNYEAQ. This CDR3 has 17 residues. CDR3 nucleotide sequence: TGTGCCAGCAGCCCCGGACGTCGGGAATCTGGGGCCAACGTCCTGACTTTC. It translates to CASSPGRRESGANVLTF.

The gene calls are TRBV9 and TRBJ2-1; 12 bases agree with TRBD2. V was clipped by 5 bases and J by 8 bases; unmatched bases: 5. Germline V lookup: CDR1 SGDLS, CDR2 YYNGEE. This CDR3 comprises 14 residues. The CDR3 loop reads CASSRTSGVHEQFF. The CDR3 coding sequence is TGTGCCAGCAGTCGGACTAGCGGGGTACATGAGCAGTTCTTC.

The V call is TRBV4-3, the J call TRBJ2-5; 10 bases are a match to TRBD1. CDR3 length: 16 amino acids. Trimming cost V 5 bases and J 3 bases; bases outside gene matches: 9. Germline assignment: CDR1 LGHNA and CDR2 YSLEER. The CDR3 nucleotides read TGCGCCAGCAGCTCAAGGTGGGGGACAGGGGAAGAGACCCAGTACTTC. Encoded protein: CASSSRWGTGEETQYF.

This clonotype was seen more than once but under ten times. The V call is TRBV7-9, the J call TRBJ1-2, with TRBD1 matching 7 bases. The CDR3 is 14 residues long. J lost 3 bases, V lost 2 bases, and 3 bases had no gene match. Germline V CDR1 and CDR2: SEHNR, FQNEAQ (reference sequence). CDR3 amino acids: CASSLTGTDYGYTF. Here the CDR3 DNA reads TGTGCCAGCAGCTTAACCGGGACAGACTATGGCTACACCTTC. The entire variable domain, with the rest obtained from reference TRBV7-9 and TRBJ1-2, is as follows: DTGVSQNPRHKITKRGQNVTFRCDPISEHNRLYWYRQTLGQGPEFLTYFQNEAQLEKSRLLSDRFSAERPKGSFSTLEIQRTEQGDSAMYLCASSLTGTDYGYTFGSGTRLTVV.

V gene TRBV5-1 combines with J gene TRBJ1-2, with 9 bases matching TRBD1. This CDR3 has 15 residues. The V gene end was trimmed by 3 bases and the J gene end by 4 bases; junction bases not matched to a gene: 7. In germline, CDR1 is SGHRS, CDR2 YFSETQ. The CDR3: CASSWGTGSIYGYTF. In DNA, the CDR3 is TGCGCCAGCAGCTGGGGGACAGGGAGTATCTATGGCTACACCTTC. Variable domain in full (rest from reference TRBV5-1 and TRBJ1-2): KAGVTQTPRYLIKTRGQQVTLSCSPISGHRSVSWYQQTPGQGLQFLFEYFSETQRNKGNFPGRFSGRQFSNSRSEMNVSTLELGDSALYLCASSWGTGSIYGYTFGSGTRLTVV.

This clonotype was seen more than once but under ten times. In nucleotides, the CDR3 is TGTGCCAGCAGTGAACCTCCCGGAGCCAAAAACATTCAGTACTTC. Its protein is CASSEPPGAKNIQYF. This rearrangement joins TRBV2 to TRBJ2-4; no reliable D call. Germline V gene lookup returns CDR1 SNHLY and CDR2 FYNNEI. The length of the CDR3 is 15 residues. The ends were cut back, 2 bases at V and 0 bases at J, with 8 bases in the middle.

This clonotype was counted between two and nine times. This rearrangement joins TRBV6-1 to TRBJ2-4; 7 positions match TRBD2. The V and J ends lost 1 base and 7 bases, in that order; junction bases with no gene match: 7. Per germline, CDR1 MNHNS and CDR2 SASEGT. This CDR3 is built from 15 residues. The CDR3 sequence is CASSEEWEGLNIQYF. The CDR3, as DNA: TGTGCCAGCAGTGAAGAATGGGAGGGGTTGAACATTCAGTACTTC.

This chain joins TRBV27 and TRBJ2-7; perhaps TRBD2 as D (6 bases). This CDR3 spans 15 amino acids. Trimming shortened V by 3 bases and J by 1 base, and 13 bases separated the two germline ends. Germline-derived CDR1 and CDR2 are MNHEY and SMNVEV (reference sequence). CDR3 nucleotides: TGTGCCAGCAGTTTTAAGGCCGGGGGATCCTACGAGCAGTACGTC. This sequence encodes CASSFKAGGSYEQYV.

The table lists this clonotype with many counts. The J gene is TRBJ2-2, the V gene TRBV28; 7 bases match TRBD1. The CDR3 covers 15 residues. Trimming at V came to 10 bases and at J to 3 bases, leaving 11 bases not matched to a gene. Germline V gives CDR1 MDHEN, CDR2 SYDVKM. This CDR3 reads CATLPGDRDTGELFF. CDR3 in DNA: TGTGCCACCCTTCCCGGTGACAGGGACACCGGGGAGCTGTTTTTT.

To note about this clonotype: A much more abundant neighbour one base away suggests this may be a read error. The chain is built from TRBV7-9 and TRBJ1-2, with 7 bases aligning to TRBD1. Per germline, CDR1 SEHNR and CDR2 FQNEAQ (reference sequence). Trimming cost V 5 bases and J 2 bases; bases outside gene matches: 2. This CDR3 is 13 amino acids long. The DNA for the CDR3 is TGTGCCAGCAGCCGGGGACAGAACTATGGCTACACCTTC. Translated: CASSRGQNYGYTF.

The V call is TRBV28, the J call TRBJ1-1; 8 bases match TRBD1. V lost 5 bases and J lost 1; bases outside the gene matches: 12. CDR3 size: 17 residues. Germline CDR1 is MDHEN and CDR2 is SYDVKM. The CDR3 DNA follows: TGTGCCAGCAGTACCCCTCCGGGGACAGGCGGGAACACTGAAGCTTTCTTT. This gives the protein CASSTPPGTGGNTEAFF.

This clonotype has only a few counts. The chain recombines TRBV5-1 with TRBJ1-1; D is uncertain. Germline V gene sequence: CDR1 SGHRS, CDR2 YFSETQ. V was cut by 8 bases and J by 4 bases, with 15 bases left in between. The CDR3 is 13 amino acids. The CDR3 spells CASNSGRSTEAFF. CDR3 bases: TGCGCCAGTAACTCCGGCCGCAGCACTGAAGCTTTCTTT.

This clonotype was detected ten times or more. The chain employs TRBV11-2 and TRBJ2-3, with a possible D match to TRBD1 (5 bases). V lost 0 bases and J 4 bases, leaving 17 bases between the germline ends. The CDR3 loop spans 17 amino acids. Germline V gene data show CDR1 as SGHAT and CDR2 as FQNNGV. The CDR3 DNA follows: TGTGCCAGCAGCTTAGATGTCGGCAGGGCTCGAGCAGATACGCAGTATTTT. The encoded protein is CASSLDVGRARADTQYF. Drawing the rest from reference TRBV11-2 and TRBJ2-3, the complete variable domain is EAGVAQSPRYKIIEKRQSVAFWCNPISGHATLYWYQQILGQGPKLLIQFQNNGVVDDSQLPKDRFSAERLKGVDSTLKIQPAKLEDSAVYLCASSLDVGRARADTQYFGPGTRLTVL.

This clonotype has more than one count but fewer than ten. The rearrangement links TRBV20-1 to TRBJ1-3; D not resolved. Per germline, CDR1 DFQATT and CDR2 SNEGSKA (reference sequence). The CDR3 length is 13 residues. The V end was cut by 2 bases, the J end by 3 bases, with 8 bases between. The CDR3 sequence: CSARWVFGNTIYF. CDR3 DNA sequence: TGCAGTGCTAGATGGGTATTTGGAAACACCATATATTTT.

This clonotype was detected a few times. V and J are TRBV6-5 and TRBJ1-1; weak D call: TRBD1 (6 bases). The CDR3 has 14 residues. Germline V gene sequence: CDR1 MNHEY, CDR2 SVGAGI. V lost 6 bases and J 4 bases, leaving 15 bases between the germline ends. CDR3 DNA: TGTGCCAGCAGCCTAGGGGGGGAGGGCACTGAAGCTTTCTTT. Its protein is CASSLGGEGTEAFF.

This clonotype was recorded at least ten times. The chain employs TRBV6-5 and TRBJ2-1, with D possibly being TRBD2 (6 bases). Trimming stripped 9 bases from V and 3 bases from J, with 12 bases between. CDR1 is MNHEY, CDR2 SVGAGI, per germline. CDR3 length: 13 amino acids. Here the CDR3 DNA reads TGTGCCAGTTCCCCGGGACTCTACAATGAGCAGTTCTTC. This sequence encodes CASSPGLYNEQFF.

This clonotype was seen a handful of times. The chain couples TRBV7-6 to TRBJ2-3, with D unclear. The CDR3 has 15 residues. Trimming removed 1 base from V and 2 bases from J, with 10 bases in between. From germline, CDR1 is SGHVS and CDR2 FNYEAQ. The CDR3 spells CASSLGPRTTDTQYF. The DNA of the CDR3 is TGTGCCAGCAGCTTAGGACCTAGGACCACAGATACGCAGTATTTT.

The rearrangement joins TRBV7-9 to TRBJ1-6; the D is unclear. V lost 1 base, J lost 5 bases, and 15 bases lay in between. This CDR3 has 17 residues. Germline V gene data show CDR1 as SEHNR and CDR2 as FQNEAQ (reference sequence). CDR3 sequence (DNA): TGTGCCAGCAGCTTAGGGCGCGGCAGCCCTAATAATTCACCCCTCCACTTT. Amino acid sequence: CASSLGRGSPNNSPLHF.

This clonotype has only a few counts. V and J are TRBV15 and TRBJ2-4; 10 nucleotides align to TRBD1. Trimming removed 0 bases from V and 5 bases from J; junction bases left unmatched: 13. The CDR3 runs to 19 residues. Germline CDR1 is LNHNV and CDR2 is YYDKDF (reference sequence). The CDR3 DNA sequence: TGTGCCACCAGCAGAGATTGGGTAGGACAGGGGGGTCAAGAAAACATTCAGTACTTC. Its protein product is CATSRDWVGQGGQENIQYF.